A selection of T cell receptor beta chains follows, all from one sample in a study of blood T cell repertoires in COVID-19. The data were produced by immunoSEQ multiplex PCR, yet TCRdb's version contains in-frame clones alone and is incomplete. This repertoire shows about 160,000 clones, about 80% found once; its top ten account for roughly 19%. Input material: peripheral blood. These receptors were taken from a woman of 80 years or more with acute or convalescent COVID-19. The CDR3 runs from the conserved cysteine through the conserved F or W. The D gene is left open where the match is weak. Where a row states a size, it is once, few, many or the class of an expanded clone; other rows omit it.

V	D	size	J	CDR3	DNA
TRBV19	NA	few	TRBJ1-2	CASRYPLAVYGYTF	TGTGCCAGTAGATACCCCCTGGCAGTCTATGGCTACACCTTC
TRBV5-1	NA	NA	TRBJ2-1	CASSLRSGYNEQFF	TGCGCCAGCAGCTTGCGGTCGGGGTACAATGAGCAGTTCTTC
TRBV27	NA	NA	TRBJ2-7	CASSLRAETYEQYF	TGTGCCAGCAGTTTACGCGCGGAAACTTACGAGCAGTACTTC
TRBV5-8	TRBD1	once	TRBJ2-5	CASSRRTGIEETQYF	TGTGCCAGCAGCCGCCGGACAGGGATAGAAGAGACCCAGTACTTC
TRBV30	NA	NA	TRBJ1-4	CAWNSNEKLFF	TGTGCCTGGAACAGTAATGAAAAACTGTTTTTT
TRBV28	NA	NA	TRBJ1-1	CASRNKDRRRGMNTEAFF	TGTGCCAGCAGAAATAAAGACAGGCGCCGGGGTATGAACACTGAAGCTTTCTTT
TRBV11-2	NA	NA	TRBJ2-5	CASSQPRETQYF	TGTGCCAGCAGCCAACCGCGAGAGACCCAGTACTTC
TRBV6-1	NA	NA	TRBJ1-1	CASSERSGQTEAFF	TGTGCCAGCAGTGAAAGGAGCGGACAGACTGAAGCTTTCTTT
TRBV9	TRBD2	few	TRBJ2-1	CASSVSGIVYEQFF	TGTGCCAGCAGCGTAAGCGGGATAGTCTATGAGCAGTTCTTC
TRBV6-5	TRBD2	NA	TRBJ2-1	CASKGSGSYHNEQFF	TGTGCCAGCAAGGGGAGCGGGAGTTACCACAATGAGCAGTTCTTC
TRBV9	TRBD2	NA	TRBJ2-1	CASRGNGGRGYNEQFF	TGTGCCAGCAGGGGTAATGGCGGGAGGGGTTACAATGAGCAGTTCTTC
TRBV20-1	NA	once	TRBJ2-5	CSASPGVETQYF	TGCAGTGCTAGTCCGGGAGTCGAGACCCAGTACTTC
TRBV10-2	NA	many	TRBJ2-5	CASMITGTQYF	TGCGCCAGCATGATTACCGGGACCCAGTACTTC
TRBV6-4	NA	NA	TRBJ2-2	CASPLHPVITGELFF	TGTGCCAGCCCATTACACCCAGTTATCACCGGGGAGCTGTTTTTT
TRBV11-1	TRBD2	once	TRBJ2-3	CASSFYLLATTDTQYF	TGTGCCAGCAGCTTCTATTTACTAGCGACCACAGATACGCAGTATTTT
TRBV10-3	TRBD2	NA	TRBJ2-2	CAISESSRLAAGELFF	TGTGCCATCAGTGAGTCTTCGAGACTAGCCGCCGGGGAGCTGTTTTTT
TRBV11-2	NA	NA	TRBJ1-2	CASSLDAGMLNGYTF	TGTGCCAGCAGCTTAGATGCAGGGATGTTGAATGGCTACACCTTC
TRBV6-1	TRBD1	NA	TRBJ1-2	CASSEENRGNYGYTF	TGTGCCAGCAGTGAGGAGAACAGGGGGAACTATGGCTACACCTTC
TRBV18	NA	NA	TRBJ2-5	CASSPRGWNQETQYF	TGTGCCAGCTCCCCTCGCGGGTGGAATCAAGAGACCCAGTACTTC
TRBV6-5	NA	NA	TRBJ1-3	CASYRVYGNTIYF	TGTGCCAGCTACAGGGTCTATGGAAACACCATATATTTT
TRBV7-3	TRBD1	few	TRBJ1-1	CASSLTGDTEAFF	TGTGCCAGCAGCTTGACAGGGGACACTGAAGCTTTCTTT
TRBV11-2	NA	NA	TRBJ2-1	CASSPPGSNYNEQFF	TGTGCCAGCAGCCCCCCGGGATCAAACTACAATGAGCAGTTCTTC
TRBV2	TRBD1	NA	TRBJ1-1	CASNGQGGDTEAFF	TGTGCCAGCAACGGACAGGGTGGGGACACTGAAGCTTTCTTT
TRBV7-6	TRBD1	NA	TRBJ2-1	CASSRPRGRSNEQFF	TGTGCCAGCAGCCGCCCCAGGGGGCGCTCCAATGAGCAGTTCTTC
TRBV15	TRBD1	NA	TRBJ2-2	CATSSGTGHDGELFF	TGTGCCACCAGCAGCGGGACAGGGCATGACGGGGAGCTGTTTTTT
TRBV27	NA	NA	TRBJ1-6	CASSPLGSPLHF	TGTGCCAGCAGTCCCCTAGGCTCACCCCTCCACTTT
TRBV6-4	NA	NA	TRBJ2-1	CASSDQGQFF	TGTGCCAGCAGTGATCAGGGCCAGTTCTTC
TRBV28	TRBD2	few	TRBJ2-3	CASSLRRLAGKSTDTQYF	TGTGCCAGCAGTTTACGCCGCCTAGCGGGAAAAAGCACAGATACGCAGTATTTT
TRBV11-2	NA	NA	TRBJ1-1	CASSLEDRSEAFF	TGTGCCAGCAGCTTAGAAGACAGATCTGAAGCTTTCTTT
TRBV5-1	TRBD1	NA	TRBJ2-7	CASSFGTGDYEQYF	TGCGCCAGCAGCTTTGGGACAGGGGACTACGAGCAGTACTTC
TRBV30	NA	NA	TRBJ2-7	CAWGDTYEQYF	TGTGCCTGGGGGGACACCTACGAGCAGTACTTC
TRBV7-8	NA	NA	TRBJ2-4	CASSLGSELLAKNIQYF	TGTGCCAGCAGCTTAGGTTCCGAGCTCCTAGCCAAAAACATTCAGTACTTC
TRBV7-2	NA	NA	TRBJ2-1	CASSSMGGGSDEQFF	TGTGCCAGCAGCAGCATGGGGGGGGGCAGCGATGAGCAGTTCTTC
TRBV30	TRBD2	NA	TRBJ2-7	CAWSGKLGLAGGHSYEQYF	TGTGCCTGGAGTGGAAAACTCGGACTAGCGGGGGGCCACTCCTACGAGCAGTACTTC
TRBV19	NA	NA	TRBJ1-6	CASSERGSGNSPLHF	TGTGCCAGTAGTGAAAGGGGATCTGGGAATTCACCCCTCCACTTT
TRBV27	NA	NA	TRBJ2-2	CASSLGGIGELFF	TGTGCCAGCAGTTTAGGAGGGATTGGGGAGCTGTTTTTT
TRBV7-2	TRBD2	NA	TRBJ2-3	CASSTSGPTDTQYF	TGTGCCAGCAGCACTAGCGGCCCCACAGATACGCAGTATTTT
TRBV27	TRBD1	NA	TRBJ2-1	CASSLVSPNGQEPYNEQFF	TGTGCCAGCAGTTTAGTGTCACCGAACGGACAGGAGCCCTACAATGAGCAGTTCTTC
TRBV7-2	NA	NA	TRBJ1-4	CASSARSTNEKLFF	TGTGCCAGCAGCGCACGGTCAACTAATGAAAAACTGTTTTTT
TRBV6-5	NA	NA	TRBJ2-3	CASTPLTDTQYF	TGTGCCAGCACCCCCTTGACAGATACGCAGTATTTT
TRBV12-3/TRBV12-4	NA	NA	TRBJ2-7	CASSLGYEQYF	TGTGCCAGCAGCCTAGGCTACGAGCAGTACTTC
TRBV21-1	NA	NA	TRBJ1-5	CAKQGKYWDSSNQPQHF	TGTGCCAAACAAGGAAAGTACTGGGACAGTAGCAATCAGCCCCAGCATTTT
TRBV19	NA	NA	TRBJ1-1	CASILGREGTEAFF	TGTGCCAGTATCCTCGGGAGGGAGGGGACTGAAGCTTTCTTT
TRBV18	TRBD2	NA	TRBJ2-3	CASSPRGDLTDTQYF	TGTGCCAGCTCCCCCCGGGGGGACCTCACAGATACGCAGTATTTT
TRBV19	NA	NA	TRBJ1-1	CASSIIGALNTEAFF	TGTGCCAGTAGTATCATTGGGGCTCTGAACACTGAAGCTTTCTTT
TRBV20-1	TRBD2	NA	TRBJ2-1	CSASNAPSGALNNEQFF	TGCAGTGCTAGTAATGCCCCCAGCGGGGCCCTCAACAATGAGCAGTTCTTC
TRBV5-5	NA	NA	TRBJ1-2	CASSLPELYGYTF	TGTGCCAGCAGCTTGCCTGAACTCTATGGCTACACCTTC
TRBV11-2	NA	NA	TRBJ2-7	CASSLALAQPYEQYF	TGTGCCAGCAGCCTAGCTCTGGCTCAACCCTACGAGCAGTACTTC
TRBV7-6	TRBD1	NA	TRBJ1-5	CASSSRGTGKMNQPQHF	TGTGCCAGCAGCTCCCGGGGGACAGGGAAGATGAATCAGCCCCAGCATTTT
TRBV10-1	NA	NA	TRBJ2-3	CASSESMGPDTQYF	TGCGCCAGCAGTGAGTCGATGGGCCCGGATACGCAGTATTTT
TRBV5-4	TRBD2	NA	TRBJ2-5	CASSLILAGGPLETQYF	TGTGCCAGCAGCTTGATCCTAGCGGGGGGGCCGTTAGAGACCCAGTACTTC
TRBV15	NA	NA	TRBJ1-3	CATRDSLLSGNTIYF	TGTGCCACCAGGGATTCACTACTCTCTGGAAACACCATATATTTT
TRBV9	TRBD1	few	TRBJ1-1	CASSVGMTGVDTEAFF	TGTGCCAGCAGCGTAGGAATGACAGGGGTAGATACTGAAGCTTTCTTT
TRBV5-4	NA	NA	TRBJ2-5	CASSPYSGRETQYF	TGTGCCAGCAGCCCTTACAGCGGAAGAGAGACCCAGTACTTC
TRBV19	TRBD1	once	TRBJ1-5	CASSINRGNRNQPQHF	TGTGCCAGTAGTATAAACAGGGGGAACAGGAATCAGCCCCAGCATTTT
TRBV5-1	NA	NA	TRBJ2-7	CASSSGQTTTYEQYF	TGCGCCAGCAGCTCCGGACAGACTACGACCTACGAGCAGTACTTC
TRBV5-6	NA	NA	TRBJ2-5	CASSLWAFQETQYF	TGTGCCAGCAGCTTGTGGGCTTTTCAAGAGACCCAGTACTTC
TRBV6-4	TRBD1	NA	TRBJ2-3	CASSDFGCRDSQRTDTQYF	TGTGCCAGCAGTGACTTCGGATGCCGGGACAGCCAGCGCACAGATACGCAGTATTTT
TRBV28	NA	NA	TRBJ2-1	CASSLTGGAISYNEQFF	TGTGCCAGCAGTTTGACTGGGGGGGCGATCTCCTACAATGAGCAGTTCTTC